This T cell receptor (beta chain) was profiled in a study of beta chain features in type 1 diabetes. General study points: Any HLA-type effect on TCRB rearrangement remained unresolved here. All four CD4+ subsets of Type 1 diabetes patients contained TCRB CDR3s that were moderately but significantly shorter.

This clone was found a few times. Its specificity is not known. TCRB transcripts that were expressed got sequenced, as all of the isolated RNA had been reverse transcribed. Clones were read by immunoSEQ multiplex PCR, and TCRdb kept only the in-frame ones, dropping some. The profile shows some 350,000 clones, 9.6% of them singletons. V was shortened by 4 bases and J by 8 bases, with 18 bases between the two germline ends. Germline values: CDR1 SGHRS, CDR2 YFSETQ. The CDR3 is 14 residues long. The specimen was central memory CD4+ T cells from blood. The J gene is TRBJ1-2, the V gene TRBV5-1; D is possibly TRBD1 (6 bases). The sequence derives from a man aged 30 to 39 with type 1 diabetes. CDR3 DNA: TGCGCCAGCAGCCCCCGGCCGCAGGGGAGCGGCTACACCTTC. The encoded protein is CASSPRPQGSGYTF.